This passage covers 21 T cell receptor beta chains from one sample sequenced in a study of somatic mutations in cytotoxic T cells in rheumatoid arthritis. Sequencing was performed with immunoSEQ multiplex PCR; in TCRdb, only in-frame clones are kept and a portion is missing. The table lists 2,000 to 2,500 clones, 75% to 80% of them singletons. The source material was CD8+ T cells sorted from blood. The receptors were sampled from an older man with rheumatoid arthritis.

This chain links TRBV28 with TRBJ1-5; D is unclear. The CDR3 is 15 amino acids. Germline CDR1 reads MDHEN; CDR2 reads SYDVKM. Trimming left V 2 bases short and J 0 bases short, with 8 bases between. CDR3 DNA: TGTGCCAGCAGTTTAATGGGAGATAGCAATCAGCCCCAGCATTTT. Translated, it gives CASSLMGDSNQPQHF. Supplemented by reference TRBV28 and TRBJ1-5, the full variable domain reads DVKVTQSSRYLVKRTGEKVFLECVQDMDHENMFWYRQDPGLGLRLIYFSYDVKMKEKGDIPEGYSVSREKKERFSLILESASTNQTSMYLCASSLMGDSNQPQHFGDGTRLSIL.

This clone came up a few times. CDR3 residues: CASSGGLAVGELFF. The CDR3 nucleotides are TGTGCCAGCAGTGGAGGACTAGCGGTCGGGGAGCTGTTTTTT. This chain uses TRBV2 with TRBJ2-2; 10 positions match TRBD2. With V trimmed by 4 bases and J by 7 bases, 3 bases remained unmatched. The CDR3 covers 14 residues. Looked up from germline, CDR1 is SNHLY and CDR2 is FYNNEI. The full variable domain, with the rest looked up from reference TRBV2 and TRBJ2-2, is EPEVTQTPSHQVTQMGQEVILRCVPISNHLYFYWYRQILGQKVEFLVSFYNNEISEKSEIFDDQFSVERPDGSNFTLKIRSTKLEDSAMYFCASSGGLAVGELFFGEGSRLTVL.

This clone was counted only a few times. This sequence joins TRBV15 and TRBJ2-5; 7 nucleotides line up with TRBD2. CDR3 length: 16 amino acids. The germline V gene encodes CDR1 LNHNV and CDR2 YYDKDF (reference sequence). Trimming took 0 bases from V and 5 from J; bases not matched to a gene: 9. The CDR3 is CATSRDAGRMGETQYF. The CDR3 DNA follows: TGTGCCACCAGCAGAGATGCCGGGAGGATGGGGGAGACCCAGTACTTC. Variable domain in full (rest from reference TRBV15 and TRBJ2-5): DAMVIQNPRYQVTQFGKPVTLSCSQTLNHNVMYWYQQKSSQAPKLLFHYYDKDFNNEADTPDNFQSRRPNTSFCFLDIRSPGLGDTAMYLCATSRDAGRMGETQYFGPGTRLLVL.

This clone came up once. The chain has TRBV6-4 and TRBJ2-1; 8 bases fit TRBD2. Trimming took 3 bases from V and 2 from J; bases not matched to a gene: 3. This CDR3 contains 15 residues. Germline lookup yields CDR1 MRHNA and CDR2 SNTAGT. CDR3 in amino acids: CASSESSGAYNEQFF. The CDR3 DNA reads as TGTGCCAGCAGTGAGAGTAGCGGGGCCTACAATGAGCAGTTCTTC.

CDR3 sequence: CASSFVSGGQDTQYF. As DNA, the CDR3 is TGTGCCAGCAGTTTCGTTAGCGGGGGGCAAGATACGCAGTATTTT. The chain links TRBV27 to TRBJ2-3, with 10 bases aligning to TRBD2. V lost 3 bases to trimming and J lost 5 bases; unmatched junction nucleotides: 5. This CDR3 comprises 15 residues. The germline V gene has CDR1 MNHEY and CDR2 SMNVEV (reference sequence).

The J gene is TRBJ2-3, the V gene TRBV5-1, with 10 bases matching TRBD1. The germline CDR1 and CDR2 sequences are SGHRS and YFSETQ. Trimming cost V 0 bases and J 4 bases; bases outside gene matches: 11. The CDR3 is 18 residues long. CDR3 DNA sequence: TGCGCCAGCAGCTTGGGTCTACCGGGACAGGGGAGCGCAGATACGCAGTATTTT. It yields the protein CASSLGLPGQGSADTQYF.

This clone has a single count. This chain uses TRBV7-3 with TRBJ2-1, with 12 positions matching TRBD2. V lost 4 bases, J lost 8 bases, and 6 bases stayed unmatched. This CDR3 has 15 amino acids. Per the germline V gene, CDR1 is SGHTA and CDR2 is FQGTGA. The CDR3: CASSSSGRAIDEQFF. DNA for the CDR3: TGTGCCAGCAGCTCTAGCGGGAGGGCCATAGATGAGCAGTTCTTC.

The chain links TRBV27 to TRBJ2-5; the D is unclear. With 4 bases removed from V and 8 bases from J, the gap between germline ends came to 14 bases. CDR1 is MNHEY, CDR2 SMNVEV, per germline (reference sequence). The CDR3 length is 13 residues. CDR3 DNA: TGTGCCAGCAGTTGGGCGCACCTCGGTACCCAGTACTTC. Translated: CASSWAHLGTQYF.

The V gene is TRBV5-5, the J gene TRBJ2-7, with 11 bases identical to TRBD2. Germline CDR1 is SGHKS and CDR2 is YYEKEE (reference sequence). CDR3 length: 16 residues. J lost 5 bases, V lost 0 bases, and 7 bases had no gene match. The CDR3 DNA is TGTGCCAGCAGCTTGGCTCCGGCTAGCGGGAGGCACGAGCAGTACTTC. This translates into CASSLAPASGRHEQYF. Full variable domain (outside the CDR3, taken from reference TRBV5-5 and TRBJ2-7): DAGVTQSPTHLIKTRGQQVTLRCSPISGHKSVSWYQQVLGQGPQFIFQYYEKEERGRGNFPDRFSARQFPNYSSELNVNALLLGDSALYLCASSLAPASGRHEQYFGPGTRLTVT.

This clone was counted only a few times. V usage is TRBV5-1 and J usage is TRBJ2-1, with 7 bases that match TRBD2. The CDR3 is 15 amino acids. Trimming cost V 0 bases and J 8 bases; bases outside gene matches: 8. Germline V gene sequence: CDR1 SGHRS, CDR2 YFSETQ. In DNA form, the CDR3 reads TGCGCCAGCAGCTTGGGTGCGGGAGACGTCGATGAGCAGTTCTTC. Protein product: CASSLGAGDVDEQFF.

The V gene is TRBV7-6, the J gene TRBJ2-1; D perhaps matches TRBD2 (5 bases). The germline V gene encodes CDR1 SGHVS and CDR2 FNYEAQ. Deletions cut 5 bases from V and 3 bases from J, with 8 bases between. This CDR3 is 13 amino acids long. The CDR3 sequence: CASSPRDYNEQFF. The CDR3 nucleotides are TGTGCCAGCAGCCCCCGGGACTACAATGAGCAGTTCTTC.

In DNA, the CDR3 is TGTGCCAGCAGCCGCACAGGGAATGGAGGCCAGCCCCAGCATTTT. It yields the protein CASSRTGNGGQPQHF. The V gene is TRBV6-5, the J gene TRBJ1-5; maybe TRBD1 (6 bases). The germline CDR1 and CDR2 sequences are MNHEY and SVGAGI. V was trimmed by 6 bases and J by 7 bases, leaving 19 bases between them. The CDR3 has 15 amino acids.

The J gene is TRBJ2-3, the V gene TRBV7-8; 8 bases are shared with TRBD1. This CDR3 has 14 residues. V was clipped by 2 bases and J by 4 bases; unmatched bases: 2. Germline loops: CDR1 SGHVS, CDR2 FQNEAQ. The CDR3 DNA follows: TGTGCCAGCAGCTTAACACAGGGGGCAGATACGCAGTATTTT. It is translated as CASSLTQGADTQYF.

As concerns this clone: Distinct nucleotide sequences in the sample also encode this CDR3. The chain recombines TRBV28 with TRBJ1-1, with 12 positions matching TRBD1. V lost 0 bases and J lost 2; bases outside the gene matches: 4. The germline V gene has CDR1 MDHEN and CDR2 SYDVKM. The CDR3 has 17 residues. Here the CDR3 reads CASSLWGDRGLNTEAFF. The CDR3 DNA reads as TGTGCCAGCAGTTTATGGGGGGACAGGGGGCTCAACACTGAAGCTTTCTTT.

V gene TRBV5-1 combines with J gene TRBJ2-5; 11 bases match TRBD1. The CDR3 length is 15 residues. The V and J ends lost 4 bases and 3 bases, in that order; junction bases with no gene match: 5. CDR1 is SGHRS, CDR2 YFSETQ, per germline. The CDR3 nucleotides are TGCGCCAGCAGCACGGGACAGGGGGGCGAAGAGACCCAGTACTTC. Translation gives CASSTGQGGEETQYF.

The gene calls are TRBV30 and TRBJ2-1; a possible D gene is TRBD2 (6 bases). The CDR3 is 14 residues long. The germline CDR1 and CDR2 sequences are GTSNPN and SVGIG (reference sequence). Trimming pared 5 bases from V and 1 base from J, leaving 12 bases between. Here the CDR3 reads CAWGGEPSYNEQFF. CDR3 in DNA: TGTGCCTGGGGAGGGGAGCCATCCTACAATGAGCAGTTCTTC.

J is TRBJ2-2 and V is TRBV29-1; D gene uncertain. V was shortened by 3 bases and J by 3 bases, with 8 bases between the two germline ends. This CDR3 spans 13 amino acids. The V gene's germline CDR1 is SQVTM and CDR2 ANQGSEA. CDR3 nucleotides: TGCAGCGTTGAGACTGCTTACACCGGGGAGCTGTTTTTT. This translates into CSVETAYTGELFF.

The rearrangement links TRBV4-1 to TRBJ2-7; perhaps TRBD2 as D (5 bases). The CDR3 has 13 residues. Germline CDR1 is MGHRA and CDR2 is YSYEKL. Trimming left V 4 bases short and J 5 bases short, with 12 bases between. The CDR3 bases are TGCGCCAGCAGCCCGACGCCCGGGGACGAGCAGTACTTC. Encoded protein: CASSPTPGDEQYF.

Of note for this clone: Given a much more abundant clone one base away, this may be a read error. In the same sample, other DNA sequences code for this CDR3. The chain uses TRBV6-5 and TRBJ1-5; TRBD1 is a possible D gene (5 bases). Germline CDR1 reads MNHEY; CDR2 reads SVGAGI. This CDR3 spans 14 amino acids. CDR3 loop: CASRGLGSNQPQHF. The CDR3 region has the DNA TGTGCCAGCAGGGGGCTTGGAAGCAATCAGCCCCAGCACTTT.

This clone was found once. This sequence joins TRBV18 and TRBJ2-2, with D perhaps matching TRBD1 (6 bases). CDR3 size: 16 residues. Trimming stripped 3 bases from V and 1 base from J, with 12 bases between. CDR1 is KGHSH and CDR2 is LQKENI in the germline V gene. The CDR3 DNA reads TGTGCCAGCTCACCCACGGGACACCTGAACACCGGGGAGCTGTTTTTT. Translation: CASSPTGHLNTGELFF.

On this clone: The junction departs from the called germline gene at one end, perhaps through a read error. The chain joins TRBV29-1 to TRBJ2-7; TRBD1 agrees at 9 bases. Per the germline V gene, CDR1 is SQVTM and CDR2 is ANQGSEA. The CDR3 extends over 15 amino acids. CDR3 amino acids: CSVEVPRDRASLGDF. In nucleotides, the CDR3 is TGCAGCGTTGAAGTTCCCCGGGACAGGGCCTCCCTAGGGGACTTC.